This is a list of T cell receptor beta chains from one sample in a study of blood T cells in healthy people across ages. MiXCR, applied by TCRdb to the 5' RACE reads, yields one record per CDR3 protein. There are around 1,100,000 distinct CDR3 sequences in the sample; 35% to 40% occur only once, and around 12% lies in the top ten. The sequencing sample was made of blood. Receptors originate from a man between 18 and 35 years old in good health. Both conserved end residues are trimmed from each CDR3. The order of the fields is J gene, V gene, CDR3 protein.

J gene: TRBJ2-1
V gene: TRBV4-3
CDR3 protein: ASSQELGTLHNEQF

J gene: TRBJ1-1
V gene: TRBV12-3/TRBV12-4
CDR3 protein: ASSLSGGGSTEAF

J gene: TRBJ2-3
V gene: TRBV7-9
CDR3 protein: ASTFFGTDTDTQY

J gene: TRBJ2-2
V gene: TRBV19
CDR3 protein: ASSYASGGAGGELF

J gene: TRBJ2-1
V gene: TRBV7-2
CDR3 protein: ASSLDPGSSYNEQF

J gene: TRBJ1-1
V gene: TRBV28
CDR3 protein: ASSGYRVGTEAF

J gene: TRBJ2-1
V gene: TRBV27
CDR3 protein: ASSLDWGSSSYNEQF

J gene: TRBJ2-1
V gene: TRBV4-3
CDR3 protein: ASSQRSWENEEDNEQF

J gene: TRBJ2-3
V gene: TRBV6-5
CDR3 protein: ASSYLGRLGTDTQY

J gene: TRBJ1-2
V gene: TRBV20-1
CDR3 protein: SARRGTNYGYT

J gene: TRBJ2-5
V gene: TRBV10-3
CDR3 protein: AISERVQETQY